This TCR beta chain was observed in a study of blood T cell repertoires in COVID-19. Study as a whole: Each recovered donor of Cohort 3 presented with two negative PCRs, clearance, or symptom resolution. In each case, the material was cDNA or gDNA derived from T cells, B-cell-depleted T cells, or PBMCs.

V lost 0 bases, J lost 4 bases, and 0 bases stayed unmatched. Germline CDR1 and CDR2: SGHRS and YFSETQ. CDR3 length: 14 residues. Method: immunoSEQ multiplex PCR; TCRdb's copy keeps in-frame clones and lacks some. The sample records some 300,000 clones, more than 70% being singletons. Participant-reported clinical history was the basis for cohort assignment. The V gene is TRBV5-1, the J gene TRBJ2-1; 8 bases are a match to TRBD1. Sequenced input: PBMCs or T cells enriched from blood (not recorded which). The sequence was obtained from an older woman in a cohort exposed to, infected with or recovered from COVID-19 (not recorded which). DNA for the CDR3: TGCGCCAGCAGCTTGGGGGACAGGTACAATGAGCAGTTCTTC. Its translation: CASSLGDRYNEQFF.